The 10 T cell receptor beta chains below were found in one sample sequenced in a study of T cell responses to AZD1222 COVID-19 vaccine. The method was immunoSEQ multiplex PCR; TCRdb's version includes in-frame clones alone and lacks a portion of them. The repertoire consists of 90,000 to 130,000 clones, with 70% to 90% occurring once and the leading ten covering 3.3%. This material consisted of peripheral blood, taken on day 0 of AZD1222 vaccination. These receptors were obtained from an adult in good health.

The CDR3 DNA sequence: TGTGCCAGCAGTGAAGCTGCCGGGAGGGTGGAAGATACGCAGTATTTT. Translating gives CASSEAAGRVEDTQYF. V and J are TRBV6-1 and TRBJ2-3; 8 nucleotides agree with TRBD2. Germline-derived CDR1 and CDR2 are MNHNS and SASEGT. After removal of 0 bases from V and 5 bases from J, the junction contained 7 bases not matched to a gene. This CDR3 contains 16 residues.

This clone was observed once. The chain links TRBV6-5 to TRBJ1-5; 7 bases are a match to TRBD1. After removal of 6 bases from V and 0 bases from J, the junction contained 5 bases not matched to a gene. Germline values: CDR1 MNHEY, CDR2 SVGAGI. The CDR3 has 15 amino acids. The CDR3 bases are TGTGCCAGCAGGCCGGGACAGCTTAGCAATCAGCCCCAGCATTTT. Translation: CASRPGQLSNQPQHF.

J is TRBJ2-3 and V is TRBV5-1, with 14 nucleotides matching TRBD2. Germline lookup yields CDR1 SGHRS and CDR2 YFSETQ. The CDR3 sequence is 18 residues long. The ends lost 0 bases at V and 6 bases at J; junction bases unmatched: 9. The CDR3 is CASSLAAGTSGGGDTQYF. DNA of the CDR3: TGCGCCAGCAGCTTGGCCGCCGGGACTAGCGGGGGAGGTGATACGCAGTATTTT.

The chain carries TRBV24-1 and TRBJ2-5; possible D gene TRBD1, 5 bases. Germline V gene data show CDR1 as KGHDR and CDR2 as SFDVKD. Trimming took 5 bases from V and 0 from J, leaving 12 bases between them. The CDR3 runs 15 residues. CDR3 coding DNA: TGTGCCACCAGTGGGGGCATAACGTACCAAGAGACCCAGTACTTC. As protein: CATSGGITYQETQYF.

This clone was counted only a few times. The rearrangement joins TRBV10-3 to TRBJ2-3, with 9 nucleotides matching TRBD1. The CDR3 is 15 amino acids. Germline V CDR1 and CDR2: ENHRY, SYGVKD. Unmatched junction bases numbered 5, after V lost 6 bases and J lost 1 base. The CDR3 DNA reads as TGTGCCATCAGGACAGGGGGGGACGGCACAGATACGCAGTATTTT. Translating it yields CAIRTGGDGTDTQYF.

A word on this clone: Other DNA variants within this sample encode the same CDR3. The chain employs TRBV3-1 (or the pseudogene TRBV3-2) and TRBJ1-2; D ambiguous. The CDR3 length is 13 residues. Germline CDR1 LGHDT, CDR2 YNNKEL (reference sequence). V was shortened by 2 bases and J by 1 base, with 5 bases between the two germline ends. CDR3 sequence: CASSQTVNYGYTF. As DNA, the CDR3 is TGTGCCAGCAGCCAAACTGTTAACTATGGCTACACCTTC.

The J gene is TRBJ1-1, the V gene TRBV7-9; D is unresolved. The CDR3 is made up of 14 amino acids. Trimming cost V 3 bases and J 7 bases, with 15 bases left between them. CDR1 and CDR2 from the germline V gene are SEHNR and FQNEAQ (reference sequence). As DNA, the CDR3 is TGTGCCAGCAGCTTGCCTAAGGGCGGCCATGAAGCTTTCTTT. The encoded protein is CASSLPKGGHEAFF.

The gene calls are TRBV28 and TRBJ1-3, with D possibly TRBD1 on 6 matching bases. Trimming pared 6 bases from V and 0 bases from J, leaving 9 bases between. Looked up from germline, CDR1 is MDHEN and CDR2 is SYDVKM. The CDR3 has 14 residues. Here the CDR3 reads CASRAQGSGNTIYF. The CDR3 DNA sequence: TGTGCCAGCAGGGCACAGGGCTCTGGAAACACCATATATTTT.

The chain employs TRBV4-3 and TRBJ1-3; D is ambiguous. The CDR3 extends over 16 amino acids. From germline, CDR1 is LGHNA and CDR2 YSLEER. With 1 base removed from V and 0 bases from J, the gap between germline ends came to 10 bases. Here the CDR3 reads CASSQAARYSGNTIYF. The CDR3 DNA reads as TGCGCCAGCAGCCAAGCGGCTCGTTACTCTGGAAACACCATATATTTT.

The chain couples TRBV4-1 to TRBJ2-7, with D unresolved. The germline CDR1 and CDR2 sequences are MGHRA and YSYEKL. Trimming cost V 2 bases and J 2 bases, with 13 bases left between them. This CDR3 has 15 amino acids. The chain's CDR3 is CASSQRISSAYEQYF. The CDR3 coding sequence is TGCGCCAGCAGCCAACGGATCTCTTCGGCCTACGAGCAGTACTTC.